The TCR beta chain described here comes from a study of CD8 T cells in Susac syndrome (dated by TCRdb to the late 2010s). About the investigation overall: Among the sequenced Susac syndrome patients, about 6 had clinically active disease and fewer than 10 were in clinical remission. Repertoire sequencing was used to test whether CD8+ T cell activation and differentiation in Susac syndrome was antigen driven. At the time of blood withdrawal, Susac syndrome patients were either therapy-naive, taking corticosteroids (with some also receiving IVIg), or on IVIg alone. What the study reported, not specific to this receptor: The number of individuals in the TCR sequencing and HLA analysis was acknowledged as relatively small. In patients with Susac syndrome, the CD4+ T cell repertoire showed no detectable clonal expansion.

V was cut back by 7 bases and J by 2 bases, leaving a gap of 15 bases between them. The germline V gene (reference sequence) provides CDR1 SEHNR and CDR2 FQNEAQ. The CDR3 sequence holds 14 residues, the cysteine and phenylalanine included. The sequence is cut down to CDR3 DNA, 42 bases in frame from base 1. Of note for this clonotype: No antigen is known for it. Per-base qualities were not stored, and no clone one base away is much larger.

RNA was extracted using the RNeasy kit, and roughly 0.5 to 1 microgram was reverse transcribed with random hexamers. The immunoSEQ multiplex PCR assay, which covers 54 Vbeta and 13 Jbeta segments, was used to amplify TCR beta CDR3 regions. Bias from PCR amplification was corrected by using a synthetic template baseline for primer optimization and for computational correction. For the original study's pipeline: Reads were annotated to V, D and J genes per IMGT and analyzed with immunoSEQ Analyzer, keeping only productive sequences. Clonality was computed as one minus Shannon entropy normalized by log2 of the number of productive unique sequences. For each patient and control, public and private clones were evaluated among the 100 most prevalent clones. Susac-specific clones were defined as absent from healthy and MS cohorts, around 980 published viral clones and other ImmuneACCESS disease sequences. Starting from the raw public reads, TCRdb applied fastp trimming at Q25, assembled clones with MiXCR and retained in-frame beta chains. Rows with one shared CDR3 protein collapse into an entry with the most common genes and DNA. TCRdb's processing, not the authors' own work, is the source of the V and J calls. The sample table records approximately 190,000 distinct CDR3 sequences; approximately 96% of these occur just once. The top ten constitute around 0.092% of the sample.

Peripheral blood CD8+ and CD4+ T cells from healthy donors, Susac syndrome patients and multiple sclerosis patients were profiled by high-throughput TCR beta sequencing. Susac syndrome patients met recently defined diagnostic criteria for definite or probable disease. Bulk CD8+ and CD4+ T cells were purified by magnetic negative isolation, whereas CD8+ TEMRA cells were enriched by FACS. Blood was drawn into EDTA tubes, processed within 24 hours, and PBMCs were isolated by density gradient centrifugation. PBMCs intended for TCR sequencing were cryopreserved in liquid nitrogen and were subsequently thawed in a 37 degrees C water bath. The sorted or isolated CD4+, CD8+ and CD8+ TEMRA cells had a purity of 90% or higher.

Sequences were obtained from CD4+ T cells from PBMCs. This chain joins TRBV7-9 to TRBJ2-7, with a tentative D gene TRBD2 over 6 matching bases. The origin of this receptor is a human donor with Susac syndrome. CDR3 region: CASTITGLTYEQYF. The DNA sequence is TGTGCCAGCACCATAACGGGACTGACCTACGAGCAGTACTTC.